This T cell receptor (beta chain) comes out of a study of CD8 T cells in Susac syndrome. Whole-study context: Among the Susac syndrome patients who underwent sequencing, five or six had clinically active disease, while under 10 of them were in remission. Overall study findings and caveats: The study found that Susac CD8+ clonal expansion peaked in TEMRA cells and active patients.

Concerning this clonotype: Its antigen is unidentified.

cDNA came from about 0.5 to 1 ug RNA primed by random hexamers. By means of immunoSEQ multiplex PCR, TCR beta CDR3 spanning 54 Vbeta and 13 Jbeta underwent amplification. Via MiXCR, TCRdb re-called the immunoSEQ multiplex PCR reads, giving one row per CDR3 protein. The sample lists 100,000 to 150,000 distinct CDR3 sequences, approximately 96% occurring once. CDR1 GTSNPN and CDR2 SVGIG come from the germline V gene (reference sequence). The CDR3 runs 13 residues. The V and J ends lost 4 bases and 0 bases respectively, with 9 bases between them. Negative isolation yielded CD4+ and CD8+ T cells, and FACS enriched TEMRA cells.

The chain has TRBV30 and TRBJ1-2; D gene uncertain. The receptor was isolated from a human donor with Susac syndrome. Sequencing used CD8+ T cells from PBMCs. CDR3 region: CAWTPITNYGYTF. The CDR3 nucleotides are TGTGCCTGGACCCCTATTACTAACTATGGCTACACCTTC.